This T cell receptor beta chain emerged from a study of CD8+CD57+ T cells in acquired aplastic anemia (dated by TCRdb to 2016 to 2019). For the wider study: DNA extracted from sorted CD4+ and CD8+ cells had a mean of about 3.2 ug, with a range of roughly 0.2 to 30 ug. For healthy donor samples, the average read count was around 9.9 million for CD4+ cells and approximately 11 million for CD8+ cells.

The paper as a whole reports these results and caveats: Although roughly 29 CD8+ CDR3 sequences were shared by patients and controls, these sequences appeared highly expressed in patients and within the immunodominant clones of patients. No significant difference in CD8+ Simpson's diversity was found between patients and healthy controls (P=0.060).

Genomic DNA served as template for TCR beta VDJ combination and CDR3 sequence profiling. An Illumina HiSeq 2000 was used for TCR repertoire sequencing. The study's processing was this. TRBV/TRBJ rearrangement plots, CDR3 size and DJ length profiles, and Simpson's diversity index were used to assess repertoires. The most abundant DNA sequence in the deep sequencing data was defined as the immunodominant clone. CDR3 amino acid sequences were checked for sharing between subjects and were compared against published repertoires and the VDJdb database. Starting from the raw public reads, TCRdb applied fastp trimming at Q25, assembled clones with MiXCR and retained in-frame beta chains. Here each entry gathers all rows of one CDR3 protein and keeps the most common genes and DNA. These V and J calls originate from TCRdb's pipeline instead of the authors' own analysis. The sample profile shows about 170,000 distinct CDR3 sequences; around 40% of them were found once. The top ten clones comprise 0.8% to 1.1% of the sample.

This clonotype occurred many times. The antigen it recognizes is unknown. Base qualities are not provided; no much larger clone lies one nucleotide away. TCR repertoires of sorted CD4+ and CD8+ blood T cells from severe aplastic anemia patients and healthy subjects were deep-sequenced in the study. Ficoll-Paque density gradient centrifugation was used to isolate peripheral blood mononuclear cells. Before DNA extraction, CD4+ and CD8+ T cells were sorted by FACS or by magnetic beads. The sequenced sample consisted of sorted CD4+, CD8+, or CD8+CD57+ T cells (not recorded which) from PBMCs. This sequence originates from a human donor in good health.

The CDR3 region: CSAWGSTVQETQYF. The DNA is TGCAGTGCTTGGGGTTCGACAGTGCAAGAGACCCAGTACTTC. The sequence is built from TRBV20-1 and TRBJ2-5; possibly the D gene is TRBD1, per 5 matching bases. The germline ends are 15 bases apart after V is trimmed by 5 bases and J by 2 bases. The cysteine opens and the phenylalanine closes a CDR3 of 14 amino acids. Only the CDR3 region is kept as DNA, spanning 42 bases read in frame from base 1. Sequences DFQATT (CDR1) and SNEGSKA (CDR2) are obtained from the germline V gene (reference sequence).